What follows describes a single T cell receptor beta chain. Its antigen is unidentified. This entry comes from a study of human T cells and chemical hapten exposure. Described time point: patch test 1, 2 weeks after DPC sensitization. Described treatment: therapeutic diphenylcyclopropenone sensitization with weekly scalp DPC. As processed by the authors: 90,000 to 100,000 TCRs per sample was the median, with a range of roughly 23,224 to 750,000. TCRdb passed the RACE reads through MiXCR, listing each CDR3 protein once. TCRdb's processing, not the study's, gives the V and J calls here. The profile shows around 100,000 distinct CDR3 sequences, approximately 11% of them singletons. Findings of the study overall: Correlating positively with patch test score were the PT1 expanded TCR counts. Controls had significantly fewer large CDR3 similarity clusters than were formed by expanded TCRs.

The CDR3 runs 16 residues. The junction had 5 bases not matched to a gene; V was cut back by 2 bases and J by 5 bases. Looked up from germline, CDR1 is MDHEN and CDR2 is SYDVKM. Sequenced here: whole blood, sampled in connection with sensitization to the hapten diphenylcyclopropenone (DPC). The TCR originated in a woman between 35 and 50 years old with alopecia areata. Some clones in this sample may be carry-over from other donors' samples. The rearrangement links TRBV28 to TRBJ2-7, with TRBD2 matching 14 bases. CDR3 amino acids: CASSLPGTSGSNEQYF. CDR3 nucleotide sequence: TGTGCCAGCAGTTTACCAGGGACTAGCGGGAGTAACGAGCAGTACTTC.